A selection of T cell receptor beta chains follows, all from one sample in a study of identifying expanded T cells in peripheral blood. TCRdb's table, derived via immunoSEQ multiplex PCR, lists solely in-frame clones and lacks some. The table has under 110,000 clones, around 90% seen once. Source material: blood. The receptors were sampled from a person between 18 and 75 years old in good health. The CDR3 runs from the conserved cysteine through the conserved F or W. A D gene is named only where the DNA matches it firmly. Not all rows give a size; the values are once, few, many and, for expanded clones, a class.

j_call clone_size d_call v_call cdr3_nt cdr3_aa
TRBJ2-3 - - TRBV6-5 TGTGCCAGCAGTTACGGCAGGGGAAGCACAGATACGCAGTATTTT CASSYGRGSTDTQYF
TRBJ2-5 - - TRBV5-4 TGTGCCAGCAGCTTCGAAGAGACCCAGTACTTC CASSFEETQYF
TRBJ1-5 - - TRBV19 TGTGCCAGTAGTTTCGGCGGTTATAGCAATCAGCCCCAGCATTTT CASSFGGYSNQPQHF
TRBJ2-2 - - TRBV10-3 TGTGCCATCAGCGTTACCACCGGGGAGCTGTTTTTT CAISVTTGELFF
TRBJ1-2 - TRBD1 TRBV6-6 TGTGCCAGCAGTTACGAGGGACAGTACTATGGCTACACCTTC CASSYEGQYYGYTF
TRBJ2-7 - TRBD1 TRBV4-1 TGCGCCAGCAGCCACTTACAGGGGGCCTACGAGCAGTACTTC CASSHLQGAYEQYF
TRBJ1-6 - TRBD1 TRBV2 TGTGCCAGCAGCTTTACAGGGGAAACGGACTCACCCCTCCACTTT CASSFTGETDSPLHF
TRBJ1-2 medium-sized - TRBV11-1 TGTGCCAGCAGCCCGACCCGCGGGTACTATGGCTACACCTTC CASSPTRGYYGYTF
TRBJ2-7 - - TRBV28 TGTGCCAGCAGCCGGGTCTACGAGCAGTACTTC CASSRVYEQYF
TRBJ2-7 - - TRBV7-9 TGTGCCAGCAGCTTTCGGGGGTCATCATCCTACGAGCAGTACTTC CASSFRGSSSYEQYF
TRBJ1-5 - - TRBV27 TGTGCCAGCGGTGGGGGCCAGCCCCAGCATTTT CASGGGQPQHF
TRBJ2-1 - - TRBV4-2 TGTGCCAGCAGCCAGCCGCAAGGGGACAATGAGCAGTTCTTC CASSQPQGDNEQFF
TRBJ2-7 - - TRBV7-2 TGTGCCAGCAGCTTAACAACCTACGAGCAGTACTTC CASSLTTYEQYF
TRBJ2-5 once TRBD2 TRBV11-2 TGTGCCAGCAGCCGTATACTAGCGTACCAAGAGACCCAGTACTTC CASSRILAYQETQYF
TRBJ2-1 - - TRBV5-6 TGTGCCAGCAGCTGGACCACCGGGAGAAAGGGCAATGAGCAGTTCTTC CASSWTTGRKGNEQFF
TRBJ1-1 - - TRBV29-1 TGCAGCGTGACAGTAGGGAGGAACACTGAAGCTTTCTTT CSVTVGRNTEAFF
TRBJ2-6 - - TRBV28 TGTGCCAGCAGTTTATGGCCGCCAGGCTCCGTCCTGACTTTC CASSLWPPGSVLTF
TRBJ2-3 - - TRBV5-1 TGCGCCAGCAGCGTCTCCCCAGCGGCGAGCACAGATACGCAGTATTTT CASSVSPAASTDTQYF
TRBJ1-1 - TRBD1 TRBV11-2 TGTGCCAGCAGCTTAGTCGAACAGGGGAGCACTGAAGCTTTCTTT CASSLVEQGSTEAFF
TRBJ1-2 - TRBD1 TRBV5-6 TGTGCCAGCAGCCCAATTTACAGGGGAAGGGGCTATGGCTACACCTTC CASSPIYRGRGYGYTF
TRBJ2-7 - - TRBV5-6 TGTGCCAGCAGCGGTGGGATTGACGGCTACTCCTACGAGCAGTACTTC CASSGGIDGYSYEQYF
TRBJ1-4 - TRBD1 TRBV7-9 TGTGCCAGCAGCCCCTCCCGCCAGGGGGCGAGGGAAAAACTGTTTTTT CASSPSRQGAREKLFF
TRBJ1-2 - - TRBV18 TGTGCCAGCTCACCGAGGGAAGAGGATGGCTACACCTTC CASSPREEDGYTF
TRBJ1-1 - - TRBV6-1 TGTGCCAGCACCAGGGACACTTACATGAACACTGAAGCTTTCTTT CASTRDTYMNTEAFF
TRBJ2-2 - - TRBV18 TGTGCCAGCTCGACAGACACCTGGGAGCTGTTTTTT CASSTDTWELFF
TRBJ1-2 few TRBD1 TRBV28 TGTGCCAGCAGTCAAGAGACAGGGGTAATCAACTATGGCTACACCTTC CASSQETGVINYGYTF
TRBJ1-2 - - TRBV5-6 TGTGCCAGCAGCTTAGGGGGGTCCGACTATGGCTACACCTTC CASSLGGSDYGYTF
TRBJ1-2 - - TRBV19 TGTGCCAGTAGCCACCCCCGGGGGGACTATGGCTACACCTTC CASSHPRGDYGYTF
TRBJ1-3 - - TRBV4-3 TGCGCCAGCAGCCAAGATCCCGGGTCCCCCCGGGGAAACACCATATATTTT CASSQDPGSPRGNTIYF
TRBJ1-4 - - TRBV4-3 TGCGCCAGCAGCCAAGAACCCCGGGGGGAAAAACTGTTTTTT CASSQEPRGEKLFF
TRBJ2-1 - - TRBV4-3 TGCGCCAGCAGTATAGCGGTAAGCTCCTACAATGAGCAGTTCTTC CASSIAVSSYNEQFF
TRBJ2-7 - TRBD2 TRBV5-1 TGCGCCAGCAGCCCGGGACTAGCGGGTCATTACGAGCAGTACTTC CASSPGLAGHYEQYF
TRBJ1-2 once - TRBV6-5 TGTGCCAGCAGTTACGGATTTTATGGCTACACCTTC CASSYGFYGYTF
TRBJ2-1 - TRBD2 TRBV5-4 TGTGCCAGCAGCTCTGGACTAGTGACTAGGGATGAGCAGTTCTTC CASSSGLVTRDEQFF
TRBJ1-4 - - TRBV7-8 TGTGCCAGCAGCTTAGAGGGGGACCGTGAAAAACTGTTTTTT CASSLEGDREKLFF
TRBJ1-4 - - TRBV27 TGTGCCAGCAGTTTGAGGAGGGGTGAAAAACTGTTTTTT CASSLRRGEKLFF
TRBJ1-5 few - TRBV7-2 TGTGCCAGCAGCTTTTATGGTAGCAATCAGCCCCAGCATTTT CASSFYGSNQPQHF
TRBJ1-4 - - TRBV5-8 TGTGCCAGCAGCTTGGGTTCGCGGGAAAAACTGTTTTTT CASSLGSREKLFF
TRBJ2-1 - - TRBV2 TGTGCCAGCAGAGGCGGCTACAATGAGCAGTTCTTC CASRGGYNEQFF
TRBJ1-1 - - TRBV2 TGTGCCAGCAGAACGAACACTGAAGCTTTCTTT CASRTNTEAFF
TRBJ2-7 - TRBD1 TRBV5-6 TGTGCCAGCAGCTCCGGGACAGGGATCTACGAGCAGTACTTC CASSSGTGIYEQYF
TRBJ1-2 - - TRBV4-3 TGCGCCAGCAGCCAAGGTGGAGGTCAGAACTATGGCTACACCTTC CASSQGGGQNYGYTF
TRBJ1-1 - - TRBV6-1 TGTGCCAGCAGTCCCTGGGGATCTGAAGCTTTCTTT CASSPWGSEAFF
TRBJ2-1 - - TRBV9 TGTGCCAGCAGCGAAGCCTCCTACAATGAGCAGTTCTTC CASSEASYNEQFF
TRBJ1-2 once - TRBV11-2 TGTGCCAGCAGCTTAGGGACAACTCAGGCCCATTATGGCTACACCTTC CASSLGTTQAHYGYTF
TRBJ2-3 - TRBD1 TRBV11-2 TGTGCCAGCAGAACCGGACAGGGTAATCAGTATTTT CASRTGQGNQYF